This record concerns one T cell receptor (beta chain) sequence. No antigen is known for it. The data were taken from a study of cytomegalovirus exposure and HLA in healthy donors. Study results and caveats: Associated with cytomegalovirus, according to the listing, were 150 to 200 TCR beta chains.

CDR3 length: 17 residues. Germline-derived CDR1 and CDR2 are SNHLY and FYNNEI. Trimming shortened V by 2 bases and J by 0 bases, and 11 bases separated the two germline ends. With 60 Vbeta and 13 Jbeta primers, the PCR was carried out. The authors' processing: As a later analysis found, there were 70 million to 100 million unique TCR beta chains, of which some 9.9 million were shared. TCRdb keeps only in-frame clones here, not all; method: immunoSEQ multiplex PCR. The D gene and trimming were derived from the DNA, and the V and J assignments and clone size from that table. The data hold some 160,000 clones, with approximately 80% observed a single time.

The gene calls are TRBV2 and TRBJ2-6, with D perhaps TRBD1 (6 bases). Sequenced: PBMCs. The TCR comes from a male donor in good health and CMV-seropositive. This CDR3 reads CASSEMGHLSGANVLTF. In nucleotides, the CDR3 is TGTGCCAGCAGTGAAATGGGACACCTCTCTGGGGCCAACGTCCTGACTTTC.